The entry below describes one T cell receptor (beta chain). Its cognate antigen is unknown. The data originate from a study of chemoradiotherapy in HPV16-positive cancers. General study results and limits: The functional HPV-specific definition rests on just a couple of HPV16-positive patients. Candidate HPV-specific clones and E7-related TCR motifs grew in tumor during treatment.

Trimming pared 4 bases from V and 0 bases from J, leaving 7 bases between. This CDR3 has 13 residues. Germline loops: CDR1 SGHNT, CDR2 YYREEE (reference sequence). Sequenced by immunoSEQ multiplex PCR; TCRdb stores in-frame clones only, minus some. The sample lists roughly 23,000 clones, roughly 89% occurring once. The rearrangement joins TRBV5-4 to TRBJ1-2; D not certain. The TCR was taken from a human donor with HPV-associated anogenital cancer. The material was blood, obtained from a patient who underwent chemoradiotherapy. In nucleotides, the CDR3 is TGTGCCAGCAGCCCCCGCCCTAACTATGGCTACACCTTC. Translated: CASSPRPNYGYTF.